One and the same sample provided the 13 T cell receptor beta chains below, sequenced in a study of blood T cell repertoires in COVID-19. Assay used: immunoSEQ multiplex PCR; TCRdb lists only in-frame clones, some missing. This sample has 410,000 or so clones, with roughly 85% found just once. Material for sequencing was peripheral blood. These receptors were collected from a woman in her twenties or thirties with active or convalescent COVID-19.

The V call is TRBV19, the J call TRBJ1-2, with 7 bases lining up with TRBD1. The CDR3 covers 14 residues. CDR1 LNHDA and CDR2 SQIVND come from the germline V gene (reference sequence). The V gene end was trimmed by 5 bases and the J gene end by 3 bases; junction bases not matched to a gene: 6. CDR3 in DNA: TGTGCCAGTAGTTTAACAGGGGTGGACTATGGCTACACCTTC. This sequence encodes CASSLTGVDYGYTF.

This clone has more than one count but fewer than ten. The CDR3 sequence: CASSLRFGGEQFF. The DNA of the CDR3 is TGTGCCAGCAGTTTACGATTCGGCGGGGAGCAGTTCTTC. V usage is TRBV27 and J usage is TRBJ2-1, with D tentatively TRBD2 (5 bases). The CDR3 has 13 residues. The V end lost 2 bases, the J end lost 10 bases, and 12 bases lay between the germline ends. Looked up from germline, CDR1 is MNHEY and CDR2 is SMNVEV (reference sequence).

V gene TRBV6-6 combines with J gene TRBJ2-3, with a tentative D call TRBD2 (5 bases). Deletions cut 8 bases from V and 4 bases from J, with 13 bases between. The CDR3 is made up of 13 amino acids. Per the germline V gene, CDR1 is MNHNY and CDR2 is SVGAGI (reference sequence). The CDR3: CASLGLASDTQYF. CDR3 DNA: TGTGCCAGCTTAGGCCTAGCATCAGATACGCAGTATTTT.

The CDR3, as DNA: TGTGCCAGCAGCTTATTCGGGTCTGGGGCCAACGTCCTGACTTTC. Protein product: CASSLFGSGANVLTF. The chain combines TRBV7-9 with TRBJ2-6; D gene uncertain. This CDR3 comprises 15 residues. V was shortened by 2 bases and J by 1 base, with 6 bases between the two germline ends. Germline CDR1 and CDR2: SEHNR and FQNEAQ (reference sequence).

In nucleotides, the CDR3 is TGTGCCAGCAGACTAGCGGGGGGGCCAATAGATACGCAGTATTTT. This codes for CASRLAGGPIDTQYF. The J gene is TRBJ2-3, the V gene TRBV27; 13 bases map to TRBD2. The CDR3 has 15 residues. Germline V gene lookup returns CDR1 MNHEY and CDR2 SMNVEV (reference sequence). V trimming: 6 bases; J trimming: 5 bases; junction bases outside the gene matches: 5.

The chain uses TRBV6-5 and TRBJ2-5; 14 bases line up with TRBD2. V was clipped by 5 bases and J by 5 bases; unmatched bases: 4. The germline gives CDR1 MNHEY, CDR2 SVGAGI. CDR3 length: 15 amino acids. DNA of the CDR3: TGTGCCAGCAGTAAGGGACTAGCGGGGGTTGAGACCCAGTACTTC. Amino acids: CASSKGLAGVETQYF.

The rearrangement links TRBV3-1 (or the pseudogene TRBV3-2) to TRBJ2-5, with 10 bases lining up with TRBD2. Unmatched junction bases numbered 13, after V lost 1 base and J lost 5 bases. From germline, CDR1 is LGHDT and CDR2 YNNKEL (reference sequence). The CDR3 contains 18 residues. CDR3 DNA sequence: TGTGCCAGCAGCCAAGGTTGGGCTCTAGCGGGAGAACTTGAGACCCAGTACTTC. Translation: CASSQGWALAGELETQYF.

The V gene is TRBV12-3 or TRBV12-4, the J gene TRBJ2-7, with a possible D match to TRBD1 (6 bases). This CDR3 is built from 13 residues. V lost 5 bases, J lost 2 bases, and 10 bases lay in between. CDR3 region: CASSDGQTYEQYF. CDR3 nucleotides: TGTGCCAGCAGTGACGGACAGACCTACGAGCAGTACTTC.

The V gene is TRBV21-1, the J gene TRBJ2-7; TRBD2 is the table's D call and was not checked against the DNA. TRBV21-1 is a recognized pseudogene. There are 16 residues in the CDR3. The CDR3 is CASIKQGGRVPYEQYF. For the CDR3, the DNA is TGTGCCAGCATCAAACAGGGCGGGAGGGTCCCCTACGAGCAGTACTTC.

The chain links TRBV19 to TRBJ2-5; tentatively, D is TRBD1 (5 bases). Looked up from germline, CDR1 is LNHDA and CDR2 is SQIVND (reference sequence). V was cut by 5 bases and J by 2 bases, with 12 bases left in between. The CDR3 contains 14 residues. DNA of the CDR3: TGTGCCAGTAGTTTACTGGGGCAGCAAGAGACCCAGTACTTC. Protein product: CASSLLGQQETQYF. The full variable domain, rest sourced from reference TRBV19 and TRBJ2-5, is DGGITQSPKYLFRKEGQNVTLSCEQNLNHDAMYWYRQDPGQGLRLIYYSQIVNDFQKGDIAEGYSVSREKKESFPLTVTSAQKNPTAFYLCASSLLGQQETQYFGPGTRLLVL.

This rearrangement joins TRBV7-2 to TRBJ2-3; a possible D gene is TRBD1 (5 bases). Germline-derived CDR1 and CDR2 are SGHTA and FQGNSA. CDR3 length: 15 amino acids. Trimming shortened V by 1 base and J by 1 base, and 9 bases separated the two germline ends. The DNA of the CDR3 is TGTGCCAGCAGCTTAGGGACATTTGGCACAGATACGCAGTATTTT. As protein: CASSLGTFGTDTQYF.

The CDR3 region has the DNA TGTGCCAGCAGCCAAGACGCAGGAATCTACACAGATACGCAGTATTTT. As protein: CASSQDAGIYTDTQYF. The V and J genes are TRBV14 and TRBJ2-3; D is uncertain. CDR1 and CDR2 (germline): SGHDN, FVKESK. Deletions cut 0 bases from V and 2 bases from J, with 12 bases between. There are 16 residues in the CDR3.

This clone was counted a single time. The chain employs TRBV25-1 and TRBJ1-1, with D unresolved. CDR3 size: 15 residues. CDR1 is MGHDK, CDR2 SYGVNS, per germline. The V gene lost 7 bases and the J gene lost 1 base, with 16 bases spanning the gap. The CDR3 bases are TGTGCCAGCACAGGACGGACTCCAGCGAACACTGAAGCTTTCTTT. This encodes CASTGRTPANTEAFF.